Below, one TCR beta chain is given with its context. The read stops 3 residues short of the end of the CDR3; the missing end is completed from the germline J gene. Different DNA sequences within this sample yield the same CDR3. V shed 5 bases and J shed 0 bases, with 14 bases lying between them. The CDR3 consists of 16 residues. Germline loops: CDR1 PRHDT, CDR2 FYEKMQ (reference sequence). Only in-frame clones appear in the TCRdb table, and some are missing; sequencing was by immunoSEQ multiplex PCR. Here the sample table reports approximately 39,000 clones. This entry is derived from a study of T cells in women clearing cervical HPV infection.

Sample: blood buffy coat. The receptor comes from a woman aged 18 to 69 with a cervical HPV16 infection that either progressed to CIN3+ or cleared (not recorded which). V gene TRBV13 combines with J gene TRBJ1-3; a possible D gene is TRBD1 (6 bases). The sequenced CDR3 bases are TGTGCCAGCAGCAGGGGGGGACGTAACTCTGGAAACACC. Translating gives CASSRGGRNSGNT. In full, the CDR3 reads CASSRGGRNSGNTIYF.